What follows are 7 T cell receptor beta chains derived from one specimen sequenced in a study of CD4+ T cells in melanoma. The protocol was immunoSEQ multiplex PCR, while the TCRdb copy is restricted to in-frame clones and leaves out a portion. The table shows 15,000 or so clones, with roughly 88% occurring only once. Sequenced sample: cells from a culture (not recorded whether cultured in vitro). These receptor sequences come from a human donor with melanoma.

There are a few counts of this clone. The chain couples TRBV7-2 to TRBJ2-7; D uncertain. Germline V gives CDR1 SGHTA, CDR2 FQGNSA. V gave up 2 bases and J gave up 1 base, with 9 bases separating them. This CDR3 has 14 residues. The CDR3 nucleotides read TGTGCCAGCAGCTTAAGTTGGGGATCCTACGAGCAGTACTTC. Translating it yields CASSLSWGSYEQYF. Filled out from reference TRBV7-2 and TRBJ2-7, the complete variable domain reads GAGVSQSPSNKVTEKGKDVELRCDPISGHTALYWYRQSLGQGLEFLIYFQGNSAPDKSGLPSDRFSAERTGGSVSTLTIQRTQQEDSAVYLCASSLSWGSYEQYFGPGTRLTVT.

About this clone itself: At one boundary the junction diverges from the germline segment, which might be a read error. The rearrangement joins TRBV7-9 to TRBJ2-3, with D maybe TRBD1 (6 bases). From germline, CDR1 is SEHNR and CDR2 FQNEAQ (reference sequence). The CDR3 runs 15 residues. CDR3 in amino acids: CASSLSWGPTNTQYF. Here the CDR3 DNA reads TGTGCCAGCAGCTTATCCTGGGGGCCCACAAATACGCAGTATTTT.

V usage is TRBV11-2 and J usage is TRBJ2-1; D not resolved. The CDR3 extends over 13 amino acids. Germline V gives CDR1 SGHAT, CDR2 FQNNGV. V shed 2 bases and J shed 8 bases, with 10 bases lying between them. The CDR3 loop reads CASSLLQNYEQFF. For the CDR3, the DNA is TGTGCCAGCAGCTTATTACAAAACTATGAGCAGTTCTTC.

The chain's CDR3 is CASSIGGRGEETQYF. The DNA of the CDR3 is TGTGCCAGCAGCATAGGCGGCAGGGGCGAAGAGACCCAGTACTTC. This chain joins TRBV21-1 and TRBJ2-5; TRBD1 reflects the table's D call only, with no check against the DNA. TRBV21-1 is described as a pseudogene. The CDR3 is made up of 15 amino acids.

The gene calls are TRBV5-5 and TRBJ2-7, with 7 bases identical to TRBD1. Germline V gene sequence: CDR1 SGHKS, CDR2 YYEKEE (reference sequence). This CDR3 contains 17 residues. V gave up 2 bases and J gave up 2 bases; unmatched junction bases: 13. CDR3 residues: CASSLPQPQGVTYEQYF. The CDR3 DNA sequence: TGTGCCAGCAGCTTACCTCAGCCCCAGGGGGTGACCTACGAGCAGTACTTC.

The V gene is TRBV6-1, the J gene TRBJ1-4, with D unclear. The length of the CDR3 is 13 residues. Germline CDR1 MNHNS, CDR2 SASEGT. Trimming shortened V by 5 bases and J by 10 bases, and 14 bases separated the two germline ends. The CDR3 bases are TGTGCCAGCAGTCCGTTGGGAGGAGGAAAACTGTTTTTT. As protein: CASSPLGGGKLFF.

The V and J genes are TRBV18 and TRBJ2-7, with a weak D call TRBD1 (6 bases). CDR1 KGHSH and CDR2 LQKENI come from the germline V gene. V was cut by 2 bases and J by 7 bases, with 12 bases left in between. This CDR3 contains 13 residues. The DNA for the CDR3 is TGTGCCAGCTCACCAAATACAGGGCGGGAGCAGTACTTC. Translation: CASSPNTGREQYF.